The 26 T cell receptor beta chains below were found in one sample sequenced in a study of shared clonotypes between healthy human individuals (TCRdb year 2020). The method behind the library was the immunoSEQ multiplex PCR assay. TCRdb stores this immuneACCESS table with in-frame sequences only. Part of the clones is absent; in the studies checked, under half of the shortfall reflects unresolved V genes, and no reason is known for the rest. Here the sample has about 980,000 clones; about 80% occur a single time. The ten biggest clones cover nearly 1.5% of the sample. Sequenced input: memory CD4+ T cells sorted from blood. The cell subset or site label, as the study defines it: CD45RA-negative fraction. The source of these receptors is a man aged 18 to 30 in good health.

The rearrangement uses TRBV5-1 and TRBJ1-6; maybe TRBD1 (6 bases). V gave up 4 bases and J gave up 7 bases, with 18 bases separating them. Germline loops: CDR1 SGHRS, CDR2 YFSETQ. The CDR3 sequence is 16 residues long. CDR3 residues: CASSPQDSRKNSPLHF. CDR3 sequence (DNA): TGCGCCAGCAGCCCCCAGGACAGCCGAAAGAATTCACCCCTCCACTTT.

This clone was seen a few times. The V and J genes are TRBV5-1 and TRBJ1-4; TRBD1 might be the D (5 bases). Trimming cost V 0 bases and J 8 bases, with 8 bases left between them. The CDR3 spans 13 residues. Germline CDR1 SGHRS, CDR2 YFSETQ. CDR3 amino acids: CASSLAGREKLFF. The CDR3 DNA is TGCGCCAGCAGCTTGGCAGGGAGAGAAAAACTGTTTTTT. Based on the CDR3 plus reference TRBV5-1 and TRBJ1-4, the full variable domain is KAGVTQTPRYLIKTRGQQVTLSCSPISGHRSVSWYQQTPGQGLQFLFEYFSETQRNKGNFPGRFSGRQFSNSRSEMNVSTLELGDSALYLCASSLAGREKLFFGSGTQLSVL.

CDR3 nucleotides: TGTGCCATCGGGGGACAGGGGGTGGGAGAGACCCAGTACTTC. As protein: CAIGGQGVGETQYF. This chain connects TRBV10-3 to TRBJ2-5; 11 bases fit TRBD1. The CDR3 has 14 residues. In germline, CDR1 is ENHRY, CDR2 SYGVKD. Trimming cost V 8 bases and J 4 bases; bases outside gene matches: 6.

This rearrangement joins TRBV28 to TRBJ1-6, with D possibly TRBD1 on 5 matching bases. The germline gives CDR1 MDHEN, CDR2 SYDVKM. This CDR3 has 12 amino acids. V was pared by 6 bases and J by 14 bases, with 14 bases between. Here the CDR3 reads CASSQGIKTLHF. The CDR3 nucleotides read TGTGCCAGCAGCCAGGGTATTAAGACCCTCCACTTT.

This rearrangement joins TRBV5-4 to TRBJ2-7, with 7 nucleotides matching TRBD2. V was pared by 1 base and J by 5 bases, with 9 bases of the junction left unmatched. From germline, CDR1 is SGHNT and CDR2 YYREEE (reference sequence). The CDR3 totals 15 residues. The CDR3 reads CASSLNVAGLHEQYF. The CDR3 DNA is TGTGCCAGCAGCTTGAACGTAGCGGGTCTCCACGAGCAGTACTTC.

The sample holds a few counts of this clone. V is TRBV10-1 and J is TRBJ2-3, with unresolved D. V lost 4 bases to trimming and J lost 8 bases, with 7 bases between them. This CDR3 has 11 amino acids. Germline V lookup: CDR1 WNHNN, CDR2 SYGVQD (reference sequence). CDR3 region: CASSGGVTQYF. CDR3 nucleotides: TGCGCCAGCAGTGGGGGTGTTACGCAGTATTTT.

V is TRBV14 and J is TRBJ2-3; 13 bases map to TRBD2. CDR3 size: 15 residues. The J segment lost 9 bases and the V segment lost 4 bases, leaving 7 bases of the junction unmatched. The V gene's germline CDR1 is SGHDN and CDR2 FVKESK. The CDR3 DNA follows: TGTGCCAGCAGCCTTTCCGGGACTAGCGGGGTAACGCAGTATTTT. Its protein is CASSLSGTSGVTQYF.

As DNA, the CDR3 is TGCGCCAGCAGTGTCTTAGGATACACCGGGGAGCTGTTTTTT. Amino acids: CASSVLGYTGELFF. The chain carries TRBV10-2 and TRBJ2-2; D is unresolved. The germline V and J ends were trimmed by 4 bases and 3 bases, with 9 bases remaining between them. Germline CDR1 and CDR2: WSHSY and SAAADI. This CDR3 region has 14 residues.

On this clone itself: This probably arose from a read error, given a far larger clone one base away. This chain uses TRBV10-3 with TRBJ2-1; D remains ambiguous. Trimming pared 2 bases from V and 6 bases from J, leaving 8 bases between. The germline gives CDR1 ENHRY, CDR2 SYGVKD. The CDR3 consists of 13 residues. DNA for the CDR3: TGTGCCATCAGTGAGGGGTCTAGCAATGAGCAGTTCTTC. Protein: CAISEGSSNEQFF.

V and J are TRBV30 and TRBJ2-3; 8 nucleotides match TRBD2. The CDR3 contains 15 residues. Germline CDR1 GTSNPN, CDR2 SVGIG (reference sequence). J was trimmed by 1 base and V by 3 bases; bases with no gene match: 6. CDR3 region: CAWSKRELGTDTQYF. In nucleotides, the CDR3 is TGTGCCTGGAGCAAGCGGGAGTTGGGCACAGATACGCAGTATTTT.

A word on this clone: At the DNA level, this CDR3 is encoded by other sequences in the same sample as well. This chain links TRBV6-1 with TRBJ2-7, with a possible D match to TRBD1 (6 bases). Germline assignment: CDR1 MNHNS and CDR2 SASEGT. V lost 6 bases to trimming and J lost 4 bases, with 13 bases between them. The CDR3 loop spans 13 amino acids. The CDR3 coding sequence is TGTGCCAGCAGAGGAGACAGGTTATACGAGCAGTACTTC. Its protein product is CASRGDRLYEQYF.

The chain combines TRBV18 with TRBJ1-3; no clear D. The CDR3 sequence is 15 residues long. Trimming left V 3 bases short and J 0 bases short, with 9 bases between. CDR1 and CDR2 (germline): KGHSH, LQKENI. CDR3 coding DNA: TGTGCCAGCTCACCCTCGACTATCTCTGGAAACACCATATATTTT. Protein product: CASSPSTISGNTIYF.

In regard to this clone: The junction shows a germline mismatch at one end, possibly a read error. The chain couples TRBV7-7 to TRBJ2-1; TRBD2 agrees at 9 bases. The CDR3 runs to 14 residues. Per germline, CDR1 SSHAT and CDR2 FNYEAQ (reference sequence). The CDR3 sequence is CASSPQAGGNEQFF. CDR3 nucleotide sequence: TGTGCTAGCAGCCCTCAAGCGGGGGGCAATGAGCAGTTCTTC.

V is TRBV5-4 and J is TRBJ1-2; 7 bases align to TRBD1. CDR3 size: 15 residues. V shed 5 bases, J shed 2 bases, and the junction held 9 bases outside the gene matches. CDR1 and CDR2 from the germline V gene are SGHNT and YYREEE (reference sequence). The CDR3 nucleotides read TGTGCCAGCAGTCGAGACCGGGACAGCAACTATGGCTACACCTTC. Protein sequence: CASSRDRDSNYGYTF.

This chain links TRBV4-3 with TRBJ1-3; D remains unclear. The CDR3 has 17 amino acids. V dropped 0 bases and J dropped 0 bases, with 12 bases sitting between them. Germline assignment: CDR1 LGHNA and CDR2 YSLEER. CDR3 coding DNA: TGCGCCAGCAGCCAAGATTTGATGGTCGGCTCTGGAAACACCATATATTTT. This gives the protein CASSQDLMVGSGNTIYF.

Only one count was recorded for this clone. V usage is TRBV9 and J usage is TRBJ1-4; weak D call: TRBD1 (5 bases). This CDR3 has 15 residues. V was clipped by 1 base and J by 3 bases, with 10 bases between them. CDR1 is SGDLS and CDR2 is YYNGEE in the germline V gene. CDR3 loop: CASSVRGGPNEKLFF. CDR3 bases: TGTGCCAGCAGCGTAAGGGGAGGACCTAATGAAAAACTGTTTTTT.

The gene calls are TRBV27 and TRBJ2-5; D possibly corresponds to TRBD2 (5 bases). CDR1 and CDR2 from the germline V gene are MNHEY and SMNVEV (reference sequence). This CDR3 has 13 amino acids. Trimming left V 10 bases short and J 5 bases short, with 17 bases between. The CDR3 DNA sequence: TGTGCCACCAGCAGGAGAGAGCGGGAGACCCAGTACTTC. Amino acids: CATSRRERETQYF.

The chain employs TRBV6-5 and TRBJ1-5; D uncertain. The V end was cut by 6 bases, the J end by 2 bases, with 14 bases between. CDR1 is MNHEY and CDR2 is SVGAGI in the germline V gene. The CDR3 sequence is 15 residues long. CDR3 sequence (DNA): TGTGCCAGCAGCCCATCGGGGTTGGGCAATCAGCCCCAGCATTTT. It codes for CASSPSGLGNQPQHF.

This CDR3 reads CASRRQEWDEQYF. The DNA of the CDR3 is TGTGCCAGTAGAAGGCAGGAGTGGGACGAGCAGTACTTC. The V and J genes are TRBV19 and TRBJ2-7, with unresolved D. V gave up 6 bases and J gave up 5 bases, with 14 bases separating them. CDR1 is LNHDA, CDR2 SQIVND, per germline (reference sequence). CDR3 length equals 13 residues.

The chain combines TRBV5-4 with TRBJ1-6; D may be TRBD1 (5 bases). CDR3 length equals 15 residues. Trimming took 0 bases from V and 6 from J, leaving 10 bases between them. The germline gives CDR1 SGHNT, CDR2 YYREEE (reference sequence). Here the CDR3 reads CASSLGGSLNSPLHF. The CDR3 nucleotides read TGTGCCAGCAGCTTGGGGGGGTCTCTTAATTCACCCCTCCACTTT.

The chain joins TRBV27 to TRBJ1-6; D gene unclear. V shed 5 bases and J shed 2 bases, with 10 bases lying between them. Looked up from germline, CDR1 is MNHEY and CDR2 is SMNVEV (reference sequence). The CDR3 runs 15 residues. The CDR3 DNA is TGTGCCAGCAGTGGCGACACAACCTATAATTCACCCCTCCACTTT. The encoded protein is CASSGDTTYNSPLHF.

DNA for the CDR3: TGTGCCAGCTCCCCGTCAGGCCCCGCGGCTTTCTTT. It codes for CASSPSGPAAFF. The genes are TRBV18 and TRBJ1-1; D gene ambiguous. Germline assignment: CDR1 KGHSH and CDR2 LQKENI. Trimming took 6 bases from V and 11 from J, leaving 16 bases between them. This CDR3 spans 12 amino acids.

The CDR3 here is CASSLQTGRQETQYF. CDR3 DNA: TGTGCCAGCAGCTTACAGACAGGGAGGCAAGAGACCCAGTACTTC. The rearrangement joins TRBV5-4 to TRBJ2-5; D perhaps matches TRBD1 (7 bases). Deletions cut 2 bases from V and 2 bases from J, with 13 bases between. The CDR3 totals 15 residues. Germline CDR1 is SGHNT and CDR2 is YYREEE (reference sequence). The full variable domain, completed using reference TRBV5-4 and TRBJ2-5, is ETGVTQSPTHLIKTRGQQVTLRCSSQSGHNTVSWYQQALGQGPQFIFQYYREEENGRGNFPPRFSGLQFPNYSSELNVNALELDDSALYLCASSLQTGRQETQYFGPGTRLLVL.

This chain links TRBV11-1 with TRBJ2-1; D gene uncertain. The CDR3 totals 14 residues. Germline V CDR1 and CDR2: SGHAT, FQDESV (reference sequence). Trimming left V 7 bases short and J 1 base short, with 11 bases between. The CDR3 DNA reads as TGTGCCAGCACCCAACAAACTTCCTACAATGAGCAGTTCTTC. Translated, it gives CASTQQTSYNEQFF.

This clone showed up just a few times. The chain carries TRBV30 and TRBJ2-2, with D uncertain. Trimming pared 4 bases from V and 1 base from J, leaving 13 bases between. CDR3 size: 15 residues. CDR1 is GTSNPN and CDR2 is SVGIG in the germline V gene (reference sequence). CDR3: CAWTQGKVNTGELFF. Written as DNA, the CDR3 is TGTGCCTGGACCCAAGGGAAAGTGAACACCGGGGAGCTGTTTTTT.

The sample holds one count of this clone. This chain uses TRBV9 with TRBJ2-5; D may be TRBD2 (5 bases). Germline CDR1 reads SGDLS; CDR2 reads YYNGEE. V lost 0 bases and J lost 1, with 13 bases in between. There are 16 residues in the CDR3. In DNA, the CDR3 is TGTGCCAGCAGCGTAGGGGCGGCGGGCATCCAAGAGACCCAGTACTTC. This gives the protein CASSVGAAGIQETQYF.